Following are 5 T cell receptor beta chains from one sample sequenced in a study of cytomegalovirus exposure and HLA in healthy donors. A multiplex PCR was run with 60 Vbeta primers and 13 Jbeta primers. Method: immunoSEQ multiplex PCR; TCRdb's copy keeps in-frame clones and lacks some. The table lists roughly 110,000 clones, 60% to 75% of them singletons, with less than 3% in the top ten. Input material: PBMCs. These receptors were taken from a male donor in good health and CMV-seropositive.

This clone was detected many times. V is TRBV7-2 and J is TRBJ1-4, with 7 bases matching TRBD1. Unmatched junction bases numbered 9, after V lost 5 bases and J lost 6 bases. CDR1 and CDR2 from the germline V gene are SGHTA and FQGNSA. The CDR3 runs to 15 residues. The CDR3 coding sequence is TGTGCCAGCAGCCCCAGGACAGGCCGAGATGAAAAACTGTTTTTT. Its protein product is CASSPRTGRDEKLFF. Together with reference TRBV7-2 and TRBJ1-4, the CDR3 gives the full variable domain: GAGVSQSPSNKVTEKGKDVELRCDPISGHTALYWYRQSLGQGLEFLIYFQGNSAPDKSGLPSDRFSAERTGGSVSTLTIQRTQQEDSAVYLCASSPRTGRDEKLFFGSGTQLSVL.

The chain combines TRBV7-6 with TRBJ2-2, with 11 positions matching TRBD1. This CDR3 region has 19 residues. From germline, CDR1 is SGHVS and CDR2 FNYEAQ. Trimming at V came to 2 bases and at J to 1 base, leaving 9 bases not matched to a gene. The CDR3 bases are TGTGCCAGCAGCTTACCTTCTCTAGGGACAGGGGGGAACACCGGGGAGCTGTTTTTT. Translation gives CASSLPSLGTGGNTGELFF.

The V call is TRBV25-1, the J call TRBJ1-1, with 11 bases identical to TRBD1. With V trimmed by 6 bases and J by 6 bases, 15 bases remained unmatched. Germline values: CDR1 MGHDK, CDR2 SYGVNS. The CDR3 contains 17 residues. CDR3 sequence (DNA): TGTGCCAGCAGCCGATTCGGACAGGGGGCTTCGGGGTCTGAAGCTTTCTTT. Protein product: CASSRFGQGASGSEAFF.

The CDR3 DNA reads TGTGCCAGCAGTGCGGTTCTCTGGGCGGGGGGGCGTGATACGCAGTATTTT. Its translation is CASSAVLWAGGRDTQYF. The chain has TRBV6-1 and TRBJ2-3, with TRBD2 matching over 9 bases. The CDR3 length is 17 residues. Germline V gene sequence: CDR1 MNHNS, CDR2 SASEGT. Trimming at V came to 4 bases and at J to 6 bases, leaving 14 bases not matched to a gene.

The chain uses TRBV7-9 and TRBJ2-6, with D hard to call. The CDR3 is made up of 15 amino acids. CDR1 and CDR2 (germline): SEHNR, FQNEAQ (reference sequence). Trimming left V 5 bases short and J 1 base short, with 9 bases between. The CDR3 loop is CASSAGESGANVLTF. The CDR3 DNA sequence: TGTGCCAGCAGCGCCGGTGAGTCTGGGGCCAACGTCCTGACTTTC.